These T cell receptor beta chains were read from a single sample in a study of blood T cell repertoires in COVID-19. Repertoires were generated with immunoSEQ multiplex PCR, while TCRdb's copy carries only in-frame clones and drops some. The data show about 110,000 clones, approximately 85% seen once. The source material was peripheral blood. Receptors were obtained from a man aged 40-49 years with acute or convalescent COVID-19. Each CDR3 is given with its conserved first and last residue. The D gene is left open where the match is weak. Not every row has a clone size; where given, it reads once, few, many or a size class.

>TRBJ2-5|TRBV9|TRBD2|NA
TGTGCCAGCTGGGGCGGGAGTGGGACCCAGTACTTC
CASWGGSGTQYF
>TRBJ2-5|TRBV11-2|NA|NA
TGTGCCAGCAGCTTATACCAGGGGGGACGAGAGACCCAGTACTTC
CASSLYQGGRETQYF
>TRBJ2-7|TRBV27|TRBD2|NA
TGTGCCAGCAGACAGGGACTAGCGGGACCCTCCTACGAGCAGTACTTC
CASRQGLAGPSYEQYF
>TRBJ2-3|TRBV5-8|NA|NA
TGTGCCAGCAGCAAACAGGGAAGCACAGATACGCAGTATTTT
CASSKQGSTDTQYF
>TRBJ1-6|TRBV9|TRBD1|NA
TGTGCCAGCAGCCGCGATCCGGGACAGGGAGTTTCACCCCTCCACTTT
CASSRDPGQGVSPLHF
>TRBJ2-7|TRBV7-2|NA|NA
TGTGCCAGCAGCTTAGGTGGCAGGGATCCCTACGAGCAGTACTTC
CASSLGGRDPYEQYF
>TRBJ1-2|TRBV4-2|NA|NA
TGTGCCAGCAGCCAAGATGACCGGGGGAACTATGGCTACACCTTC
CASSQDDRGNYGYTF
>TRBJ2-5|TRBV30|TRBD1|once
TGTGCCTGGAGTGTATTCACGAGACAGGGGGGAGAGACCCAGTACTTC
CAWSVFTRQGGETQYF
>TRBJ2-7|TRBV10-3|NA|NA
TGTGCCATCAGTGAGTCGGGGCCCCGATTATCCGAGCAGTACTTC
CAISESGPRLSEQYF
>TRBJ2-3|TRBV6-5|NA|NA
TGTGCCAGCAGTTCGATTATCGGTACGCAGTATTTT
CASSSIIGTQYF
>TRBJ1-4|TRBV28|TRBD1|NA
TGTGCCAGTCGACAGGGACCATTCGAAAAACTGTTTTTT
CASRQGPFEKLFF
>TRBJ1-5|TRBV19|NA|NA
TGTGCCAGTAGTATACAGGCCGGGGGGGAGCCCCAGCATTTT
CASSIQAGGEPQHF
>TRBJ2-3|TRBV6-6|NA|NA
TGTGCCAGCAGAAGGACTAGCACAGATACGCAGTATTTT
CASRRTSTDTQYF
>TRBJ1-5|TRBV7-2|NA|NA
TGTGCCAGCAGCTCCTGGGGAGCGGGTCAGCCCCAGCATTTT
CASSSWGAGQPQHF
>TRBJ2-1|TRBV28|TRBD2|NA
TGTGCCAGCAGTCCAGTCAGCGGGAGCTCCTACAATGAGCAGTTCTTC
CASSPVSGSSYNEQFF
>TRBJ1-2|TRBV6-5|NA|NA
TGTGCCAGCAGTTATTCGGACAAGGACTATGGCTACACCTTC
CASSYSDKDYGYTF
>TRBJ2-1|TRBV7-6|TRBD2|NA
TGTGCCAGCAGCCTGACTAGCGGGGTTTACAATGAGCAGTTCTTC
CASSLTSGVYNEQFF
>TRBJ1-6|TRBV27|TRBD1|NA
TGTGCCACCTCGGGACAGGGGTATGGTAGCAATTCACCCCTCCACTTT
CATSGQGYGSNSPLHF
>TRBJ1-1|TRBV15|TRBD1|NA
TGTGCCACCAGCCGCGACAGGGGGCAGGGGAACACTGAAGCTTTCTTT
CATSRDRGQGNTEAFF
>TRBJ2-5|TRBV13|NA|NA
TGTGCCAGCAACCTCCGGGACTTCGAAGAGACCCAGTACTTC
CASNLRDFEETQYF
>TRBJ2-7|TRBV5-1|NA|NA
TGCGCCAGCAGCTTGGGAGGCATAGCCTACGAGCAGTACTTC
CASSLGGIAYEQYF
>TRBJ2-1|TRBV5-1|TRBD2|NA
TGCGCCAGCAGCTTGGGACTAGCGGGGGAGAATGAGCAGTTCTTC
CASSLGLAGENEQFF
>TRBJ2-5|TRBV5-4|NA|NA
TGTGCCAGCAGCGGTTGGGCGGGGAGCCAAGAGACCCAGTACTTC
CASSGWAGSQETQYF
>TRBJ2-7|TRBV3-1/TRBV3-2|TRBD2|NA
TGTGCCAGCAGCCAACCGGGACTAGCGGGAGTTGAGCAGTACTTC
CASSQPGLAGVEQYF
>TRBJ1-6|TRBV7-2|TRBD1|once
TGTGCCAGCAGCTATTGGACAGGCCAAAATTCACCCCTCCACTTT
CASSYWTGQNSPLHF
>TRBJ2-1|TRBV29-1|NA|NA
TGCAGCGTTGGAGGGCGGAGGGCCAGGGGGAATGAGCAGTTCTTC
CSVGGRRARGNEQFF
>TRBJ1-6|TRBV4-1|TRBD1|few
TGCGCCAGCAGCTACGGACAGGGCCTAAATTCACCCCTCCACTTT
CASSYGQGLNSPLHF
>TRBJ1-5|TRBV19|TRBD1|NA
TGTGCCAGTAGGCTCCGGGACAGGGGGGCGGGCAATCAGCCCCAGCATTTT
CASRLRDRGAGNQPQHF
>TRBJ2-3|TRBV3-1/TRBV3-2|TRBD2|NA
TGTGCCAGCAGCCTCGGGACTAGCCGGGCAGATACGCAGTATTTT
CASSLGTSRADTQYF
>TRBJ1-1|TRBV7-8|TRBD1|NA
TGTGCCAGCAGCGATCGGACAGGGAGGACTGAAGCTTTCTTT
CASSDRTGRTEAFF
>TRBJ2-5|TRBV27|NA|NA
TGTGCCAGCAGCATCGGGGACTTTAGCGAGACCCAGTACTTC
CASSIGDFSETQYF
>TRBJ1-1|TRBV4-3|NA|once
TGCGCCAGCAGCCAAGATTCGGGGGGGAACACTGAAGCTTTCTTT
CASSQDSGGNTEAFF
>TRBJ2-5|TRBV5-4|NA|NA
TGTGCCAGCAGCCCAGGACTCCCCCAAGAGACCCAGTACTTC
CASSPGLPQETQYF
>TRBJ1-5|TRBV19|NA|NA
TGTGTCTCGGGGGAGGCCGGTCAGCCCCAGCATTTT
CVSGEAGQPQHF
>TRBJ2-1|TRBV7-9|TRBD1|few
TGTGCCGCCCACAACAGGGGAGCAGGAGGTGAGCAGTTCTTC
CAAHNRGAGGEQFF